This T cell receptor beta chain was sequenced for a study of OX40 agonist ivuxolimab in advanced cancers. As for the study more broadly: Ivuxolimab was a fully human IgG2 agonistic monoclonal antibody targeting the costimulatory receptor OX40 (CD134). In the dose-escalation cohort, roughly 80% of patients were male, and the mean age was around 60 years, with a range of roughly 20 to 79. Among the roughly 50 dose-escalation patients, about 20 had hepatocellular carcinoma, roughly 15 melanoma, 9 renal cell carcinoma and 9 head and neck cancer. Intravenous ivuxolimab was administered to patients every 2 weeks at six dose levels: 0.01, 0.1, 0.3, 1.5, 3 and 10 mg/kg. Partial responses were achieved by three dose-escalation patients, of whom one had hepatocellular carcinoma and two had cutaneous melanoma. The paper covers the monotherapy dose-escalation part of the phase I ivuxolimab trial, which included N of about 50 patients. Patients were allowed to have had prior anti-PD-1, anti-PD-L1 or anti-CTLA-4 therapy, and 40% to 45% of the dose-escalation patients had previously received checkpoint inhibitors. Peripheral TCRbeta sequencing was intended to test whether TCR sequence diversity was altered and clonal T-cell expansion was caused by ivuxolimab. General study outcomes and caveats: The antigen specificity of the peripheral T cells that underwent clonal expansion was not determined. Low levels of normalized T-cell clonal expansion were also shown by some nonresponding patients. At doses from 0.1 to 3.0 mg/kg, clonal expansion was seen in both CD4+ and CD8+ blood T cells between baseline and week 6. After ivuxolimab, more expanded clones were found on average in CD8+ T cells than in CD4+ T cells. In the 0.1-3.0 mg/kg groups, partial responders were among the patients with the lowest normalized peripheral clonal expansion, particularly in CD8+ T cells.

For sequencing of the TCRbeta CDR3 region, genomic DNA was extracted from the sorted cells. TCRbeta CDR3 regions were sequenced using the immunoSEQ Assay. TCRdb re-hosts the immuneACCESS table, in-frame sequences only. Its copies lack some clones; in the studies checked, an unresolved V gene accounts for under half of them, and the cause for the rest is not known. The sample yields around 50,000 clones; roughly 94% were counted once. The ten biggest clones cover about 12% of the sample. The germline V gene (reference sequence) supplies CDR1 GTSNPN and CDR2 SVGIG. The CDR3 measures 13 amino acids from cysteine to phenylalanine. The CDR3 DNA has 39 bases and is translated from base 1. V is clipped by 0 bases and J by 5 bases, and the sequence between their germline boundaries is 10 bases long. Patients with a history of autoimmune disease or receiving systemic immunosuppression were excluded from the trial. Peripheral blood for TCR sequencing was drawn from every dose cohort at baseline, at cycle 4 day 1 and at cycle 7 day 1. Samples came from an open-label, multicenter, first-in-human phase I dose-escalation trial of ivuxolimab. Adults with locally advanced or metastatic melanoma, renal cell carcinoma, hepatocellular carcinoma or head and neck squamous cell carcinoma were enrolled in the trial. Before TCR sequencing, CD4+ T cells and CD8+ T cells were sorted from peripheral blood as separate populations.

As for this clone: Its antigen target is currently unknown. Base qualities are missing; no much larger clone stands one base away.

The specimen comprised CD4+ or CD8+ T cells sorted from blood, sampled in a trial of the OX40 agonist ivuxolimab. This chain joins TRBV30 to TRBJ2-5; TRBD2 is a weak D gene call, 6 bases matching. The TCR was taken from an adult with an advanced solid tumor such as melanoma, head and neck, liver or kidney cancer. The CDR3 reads CAWSVEGWETQYF. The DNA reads TGTGCCTGGAGTGTGGAGGGCTGGGAGACCCAGTACTTC.